Listed here is a single T cell receptor (beta chain). Followed longitudinally, the Seattle patients had been enrolled during active infection. TCRdb's copy holds only in-frame clones and misses some; the assay was immunoSEQ multiplex PCR. The sample contains fewer than 600,000 clones, nearly 90% of which appear only once. The germline V and J ends were trimmed by 3 bases and 2 bases, with 12 bases remaining between them. Germline CDR1 MNHEY, CDR2 SVGAGI. The CDR3 consists of 15 residues. The data are from a study of blood T cell repertoires in COVID-19. This chain uses TRBV6-5 with TRBJ2-3; TRBD2 is a possible D gene (5 bases). This receptor was obtained from a man between 18 and 29 years old with COVID-19, enrolled during active disease. Specimen: peripheral blood. For the CDR3, the DNA is TGTGCCAGCAGTTATCGGACTCTTAACACAGATACGCAGTATTTT. Translating gives CASSYRTLNTDTQYF.